One TCR beta chain is described in this entry. Clones were read by immunoSEQ multiplex PCR, and TCRdb kept only the in-frame ones, dropping some. The table has tens of thousands of clones, roughly 92% seen once; the top ten hold approximately 2%. This specimen comes from a study of T cell changes during pregnancy in multiple sclerosis. This CDR3 spans 14 amino acids. Germline CDR1 and CDR2: SGHAT and FQNNGV. The V end lost 0 bases, the J end lost 7 bases, and 12 bases lay between the germline ends. Sequencing was performed on peripheral blood, taken in the second trimester of pregnancy. The chain is built from TRBV11-2 and TRBJ1-1, with D tentatively TRBD1 (5 bases). The TCR was taken from a female donor with multiple sclerosis, enrolled in a pregnancy study. CDR3 DNA sequence: TGTGCCAGCAGCTTAGATTGGGGGGATAGTGAAGCTTTCTTT. Translated, it gives CASSLDWGDSEAFF.